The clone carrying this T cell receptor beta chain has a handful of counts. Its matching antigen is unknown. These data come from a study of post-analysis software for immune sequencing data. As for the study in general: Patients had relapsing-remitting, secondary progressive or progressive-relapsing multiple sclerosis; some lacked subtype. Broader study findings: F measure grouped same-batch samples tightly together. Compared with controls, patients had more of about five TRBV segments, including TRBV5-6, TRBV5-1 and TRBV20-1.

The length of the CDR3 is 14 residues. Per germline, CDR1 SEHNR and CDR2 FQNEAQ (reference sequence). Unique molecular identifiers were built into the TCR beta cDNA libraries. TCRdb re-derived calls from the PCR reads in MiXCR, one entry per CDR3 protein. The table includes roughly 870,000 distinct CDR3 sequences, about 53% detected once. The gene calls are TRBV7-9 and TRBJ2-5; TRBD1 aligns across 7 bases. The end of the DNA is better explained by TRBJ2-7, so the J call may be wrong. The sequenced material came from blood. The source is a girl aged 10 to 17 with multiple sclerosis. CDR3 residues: CASSWDSNIGEQYF. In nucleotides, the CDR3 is TGTGCCAGCAGCTGGGACAGTAATATCGGCGAGCAGTACTTC.